Given below is one T cell receptor beta chain in context. Its antigen remains unknown. These data belong to a study of T cell repertoires in cytomegalovirus infection. At the level of the study: Public TCR beta signatures indicated both CMV infection and matching HLA type. Whole-study findings and limits: CMV-specific HLA-C-restricted TCR beta clonotypes dominated the ex vivo response. Frequencies of public TCR beta families were cumulated, and this identified carriers of CMV plus the relevant HLA.

A single record per CDR3 protein comes from TCRdb applying MiXCR to the reads. The sample records roughly 230,000 distinct CDR3 sequences, 22% being singletons. Germline V gene lookup returns CDR1 KGHDR and CDR2 SFDVKD. The V end was cut by 4 bases, the J end by 3 bases, with 17 bases between. The length of the CDR3 is 16 residues. This chain uses TRBV24-1 with TRBJ1-2; D gene uncertain. The sequence derives from a human donor in good health (CMV status not recorded). Some clones in this sample may be carry-over from other donors' samples. The sequencing sample was made of CD8+ T cells from PBMCs. CDR3 in DNA: TGTGCCACCAGTGAATTCGGGCCGGACGGACACTATGGCTACACCTTC. Translating it yields CATSEFGPDGHYGYTF.